This T cell receptor beta chain is from a study of neurological immune-mediated disorders. This clonotype was seen at least ten times. TCRdb re-analysed the 5' RACE reads in MiXCR, keeping a single row per CDR3 protein. The sample lists over 25,000 distinct CDR3 sequences; around 10% were seen once. The CDR3 has 17 amino acids. Trimming shortened V by 5 bases and J by 2 bases, and 16 bases separated the two germline ends. Germline lookup yields CDR1 MNHEY and CDR2 SMNVEV (reference sequence). The chain links TRBV27 to TRBJ1-6; D gene ambiguous. The clonotype comes from a woman aged 55-70 years in good health. Source material: PBMCs. The CDR3 protein is CASSPRGGQTYNSPLHF. Written as DNA, the CDR3 is TGTGCCAGCAGTCCCCGGGGAGGCCAAACCTATAATTCACCCCTCCACTTT.